This TCR beta chain was observed in a study of CXCR3-negative and CXCR3-positive naive CD8 T cells. The method, 5' RACE with UMI labels, was used to prepare the TRB cDNA libraries. One entry per CDR3 protein, without DNA, is what TCRdb gives after re-calling the 5' RACE reads. Seen in this sample are 100,000 to 150,000 distinct CDR3 sequences; the ten most common clones hold approximately 0.51%. CDR1 is SGDLS, CDR2 YYNGEE, per germline. This CDR3 spans 16 amino acids. Sample: naive CXCR3- CD8+ T cells from blood. Stated subset: CD45RO-CCR7+CD27+CD95- naive CD8+ T cells lacking CXCR3 (TNR3-). The TCR originated in a human donor in good health. Some clones in this sample may be carry-over from other donors' samples. The chain employs TRBV9 and TRBJ2-7; TCRdb calls TRBD1, which cannot be checked without DNA. The CDR3 protein is CASSVTPGQGAYEQYF.